This T cell receptor (beta chain) appears in the sequencing data of a study of neoadjuvant anti-PD-1 for oral cavity cancer. Specified time point: after neoadjuvant nivolumab, at surgical resection. Two replicates per tumor sample, mostly from 4.8 ug of genomic DNA. Clones were sequenced by immunoSEQ multiplex PCR, and TCRdb holds only the in-frame ones, with some missing. The sample holds tens of thousands of clones, about 36% seen once. The CDR3 sequence is 15 residues long. Germline V gene lookup returns CDR1 MNHNY and CDR2 SVGAGI (reference sequence). Trimming took 0 bases from V and 3 from J; bases not matched to a gene: 1.

This material consisted of tumor tissue, taken after nivolumab (anti-PD-1) treatment. This receptor was taken from a person aged 40-85 years with oral cavity squamous cell carcinoma. The chain joins TRBV6-6 to TRBJ2-2; 7 bases are shared with TRBD1. The CDR3: CASSYSGQHTGELFF. CDR3 sequence (DNA): TGTGCCAGCAGTTACTCGGGACAGCACACCGGGGAGCTGTTTTTT.